The rows below give T cell receptor beta chains drawn from one sample of a study of blood T cell repertoires in COVID-19. The protocol was immunoSEQ multiplex PCR, while the TCRdb copy is restricted to in-frame clones and leaves out a portion. The sample includes roughly 250,000 clones, about 80% seen only once; the top ten take about 3.9%. Material for sequencing was PBMCs or T cells enriched from blood (not recorded which). These receptors all stem from a woman aged 40 to 55 who had been exposed to COVID-19. Both conserved end residues are part of each CDR3. Fields, in order: D gene, clone size, V gene, J gene, CDR3 protein, CDR3 DNA. A D gene is named only where the DNA matches it firmly. Part of the rows lack a size; the others show once, few, many or a class for expanded clones.

D gene: -; clone size: -; V gene: TRBV28; J gene: TRBJ1-3; CDR3 protein: CASSFPPRAGGNTIYF; CDR3 DNA: TGTGCCAGCAGTTTCCCCCCGAGGGCGGGTGGAAACACCATATATTTT
D gene: -; clone size: -; V gene: TRBV19; J gene: TRBJ1-1; CDR3 protein: CASSIEKGRGAFF; CDR3 DNA: TGTGCCAGTAGTATAGAAAAGGGTCGGGGAGCTTTCTTT
D gene: TRBD1; clone size: -; V gene: TRBV29-1; J gene: TRBJ1-5; CDR3 protein: CSAGQGIGQPQHF; CDR3 DNA: TGCAGCGCGGGACAGGGGATAGGGCAGCCCCAGCATTTT
D gene: TRBD1; clone size: -; V gene: TRBV11-3; J gene: TRBJ2-3; CDR3 protein: CASSLGKRTGTTDTQYF; CDR3 DNA: TGTGCCAGCAGCTTAGGGAAGCGGACAGGTACCACAGATACGCAGTATTTT
D gene: -; clone size: -; V gene: TRBV19; J gene: TRBJ2-2; CDR3 protein: CASSIGQGRGGTTGELFF; CDR3 DNA: TGTGCCAGTAGTATAGGACAGGGGAGGGGCGGAACAACCGGGGAGCTGTTTTTT
D gene: TRBD1; clone size: once; V gene: TRBV2; J gene: TRBJ1-5; CDR3 protein: CASKRQGANQPQHF; CDR3 DNA: TGTGCCAGCAAGAGACAGGGGGCGAATCAGCCCCAGCATTTT
D gene: -; clone size: -; V gene: TRBV19; J gene: TRBJ1-5; CDR3 protein: CASRQEVGPQHF; CDR3 DNA: TGTGCCAGTAGGCAGGAGGTGGGGCCCCAGCATTTT
D gene: TRBD2; clone size: -; V gene: TRBV7-3; J gene: TRBJ2-2; CDR3 protein: CASSPSGNTGELFF; CDR3 DNA: TGTGCCAGCAGCCCTAGCGGGAACACCGGGGAGCTGTTTTTT
D gene: TRBD1; clone size: -; V gene: TRBV14; J gene: TRBJ2-2; CDR3 protein: CASSPRGTGISGELFF; CDR3 DNA: TGTGCCAGCAGCCCCCGTGGGACAGGGATATCCGGGGAGCTGTTTTTT
D gene: -; clone size: -; V gene: TRBV5-5; J gene: TRBJ1-5; CDR3 protein: CASSFGLGRQNQPQHF; CDR3 DNA: TGTGCCAGCAGCTTCGGCTTGGGAAGACAGAATCAGCCCCAGCATTTT
D gene: -; clone size: -; V gene: TRBV5-4; J gene: TRBJ1-6; CDR3 protein: CASSLGRGESPLHF; CDR3 DNA: TGTGCCAGCAGCTTAGGCAGGGGAGAGTCACCCCTCCACTTT
D gene: -; clone size: -; V gene: TRBV2; J gene: TRBJ1-5; CDR3 protein: CASSTPGHYNQPQHF; CDR3 DNA: TGTGCCAGCAGTACCCCGGGACACTATAATCAGCCCCAGCATTTT
D gene: -; clone size: -; V gene: TRBV18; J gene: TRBJ1-5; CDR3 protein: CASSPVGGDTPQHF; CDR3 DNA: TGTGCCAGCTCACCGGTTGGGGGGGATACGCCCCAGCATTTT
D gene: TRBD2; clone size: -; V gene: TRBV5-4; J gene: TRBJ2-5; CDR3 protein: CASSLSATSGGVTQYF; CDR3 DNA: TGTGCCAGCAGCTTGTCTGCGACTAGCGGGGGGGTGACCCAGTACTTC
D gene: TRBD1; clone size: -; V gene: TRBV6-5; J gene: TRBJ2-1; CDR3 protein: CASSSQGAIINEQFF; CDR3 DNA: TGTGCCAGCAGTTCACAGGGGGCAATTATCAATGAGCAGTTCTTC
D gene: TRBD2; clone size: -; V gene: TRBV5-1; J gene: TRBJ2-5; CDR3 protein: CASSAIAGAETQYF; CDR3 DNA: TGCGCCAGCAGCGCAATAGCGGGGGCCGAGACCCAGTACTTC
D gene: TRBD2; clone size: -; V gene: TRBV3-1/TRBV3-2; J gene: TRBJ2-2; CDR3 protein: CASSLLAGGLNTGELFF; CDR3 DNA: TGTGCCAGCAGCCTCTTAGCGGGGGGACTAAACACCGGGGAGCTGTTTTTT
D gene: -; clone size: -; V gene: TRBV7-2; J gene: TRBJ1-1; CDR3 protein: CASSFVSRKGEAFF; CDR3 DNA: TGTGCCAGCAGCTTCGTATCTAGGAAAGGTGAAGCTTTCTTT
D gene: TRBD2; clone size: -; V gene: TRBV4-3; J gene: TRBJ2-5; CDR3 protein: CASSQDGTSGGETQYF; CDR3 DNA: TGCGCCAGCAGCCAAGATGGGACTAGCGGGGGGGAGACCCAGTACTTC
D gene: TRBD1; clone size: -; V gene: TRBV4-2; J gene: TRBJ1-4; CDR3 protein: CASSQGEGQGATNEKLFF; CDR3 DNA: TGTGCCAGCAGCCAAGGTGAAGGACAGGGGGCAACTAATGAAAAACTGTTTTTT
D gene: -; clone size: -; V gene: TRBV4-2; J gene: TRBJ1-4; CDR3 protein: CASSQDGGVNKLFF; CDR3 DNA: TGTGCCAGCAGCCAAGATGGAGGGGTCAACAAACTGTTTTTT
D gene: -; clone size: -; V gene: TRBV7-2; J gene: TRBJ1-1; CDR3 protein: CASSLSPGRAEAFF; CDR3 DNA: TGTGCCAGCAGCTTATCCCCAGGGAGGGCTGAAGCTTTCTTT
D gene: -; clone size: -; V gene: TRBV2; J gene: TRBJ2-1; CDR3 protein: CASSDTGSSYNEQFF; CDR3 DNA: TGTGCCAGCAGTGATACAGGGAGCTCCTACAATGAGCAGTTCTTC
D gene: -; clone size: -; V gene: TRBV9; J gene: TRBJ2-5; CDR3 protein: CASQRGGQETQYF; CDR3 DNA: TGTGCCAGCCAGAGGGGGGGGCAAGAGACCCAGTACTTC
D gene: -; clone size: -; V gene: TRBV6-5; J gene: TRBJ1-1; CDR3 protein: CASSYTTGMEAFF; CDR3 DNA: TGTGCCAGCAGTTACACTACAGGGATGGAAGCTTTCTTT
D gene: TRBD1; clone size: -; V gene: TRBV12-3/TRBV12-4; J gene: TRBJ1-4; CDR3 protein: CASSKDRFEKLFF; CDR3 DNA: TGTGCCAGCAGTAAGGACAGGTTTGAAAAACTGTTTTTT
D gene: -; clone size: once; V gene: TRBV2; J gene: TRBJ1-5; CDR3 protein: CASSDIRFGSNQPQHF; CDR3 DNA: TGTGCCAGCAGTGACATCAGGTTTGGCAGCAATCAGCCCCAGCATTTT
D gene: -; clone size: -; V gene: TRBV6-2/TRBV6-3; J gene: TRBJ2-7; CDR3 protein: CASSGGPHEQYF; CDR3 DNA: TGTGCCAGCAGCGGAGGTCCCCACGAGCAGTACTTC
D gene: -; clone size: -; V gene: TRBV12-5; J gene: TRBJ2-2; CDR3 protein: CASGTGRPSANTGELFF; CDR3 DNA: TGTGCTAGTGGAACAGGCAGGCCTTCAGCGAACACCGGGGAGCTGTTTTTT
D gene: -; clone size: once; V gene: TRBV11-1; J gene: TRBJ2-5; CDR3 protein: CASSLAGGRGETQYF; CDR3 DNA: TGTGCCAGCAGCTTAGCGGGGGGGCGTGGTGAGACCCAGTACTTC
D gene: -; clone size: -; V gene: TRBV5-1; J gene: TRBJ2-7; CDR3 protein: CASSFGEEVDEQYF; CDR3 DNA: TGCGCCAGCAGCTTCGGAGAGGAGGTCGACGAGCAGTACTTC
D gene: -; clone size: -; V gene: TRBV11-2; J gene: TRBJ1-5; CDR3 protein: CASSLDRFGNQPQHF; CDR3 DNA: TGTGCCAGCAGCTTAGATCGGTTCGGCAATCAGCCCCAGCATTTT
D gene: -; clone size: -; V gene: TRBV9; J gene: TRBJ2-6; CDR3 protein: CASSAWAASGANVLTF; CDR3 DNA: TGTGCCAGCAGCGCTTGGGCAGCCTCTGGGGCCAACGTCCTGACTTTC
D gene: -; clone size: -; V gene: TRBV30; J gene: TRBJ2-3; CDR3 protein: CAWSVSMLGLTDTQYF; CDR3 DNA: TGTGCCTGGAGTGTATCCATGCTAGGACTCACAGATACGCAGTATTTT
D gene: -; clone size: -; V gene: TRBV29-1; J gene: TRBJ1-2; CDR3 protein: CSVGGVSNYGYTF; CDR3 DNA: TGCAGCGTTGGAGGAGTATCTAACTATGGCTACACCTTC